This TCR beta chain was sequenced during a study of spatial heterogeneity in lung cancer (dated by TCRdb to between 2018 and 2021). Background for the entire study: Beta-chain transcripts were consistently detected in greater numbers than alpha-chain transcripts, which likely reflected higher beta-chain transcript abundance. The study linked features of the TCR repertoire to counts of nonsynonymous mutations, which were determined by whole-exome sequencing of tumor tissue. TCR transcript counts in tumor regions correlated strongly with a T cell transcriptional module score from matched bulk RNA-seq. In the raw uncorrected reads, each unique combination of TCR and UMI appeared on average more than ten times. In non-small cell lung cancer, the study quantitatively compared TCR alpha and beta repertoires across several tumor regions, matched nontumor lung, and blood. Both alpha and beta chains were TCR-sequenced in samples taken at surgery, namely 220 tumor regions, around 70 matched nontumor lung samples and roughly 56 PBMC samples. What the study reported, not specific to this receptor: Additional single-cell paired TCR alpha and beta sequencing was considered necessary to confirm, at a functional level, the hypothesis that regional TCRs recognize regional mutations. The number of expanded intratumoral alpha and beta TCRs correlated with the tumor nonsynonymous mutation count. TCR-seq coverage of tumor T cells was estimated at only approximately 7% for alpha chains and 13% for beta chains. Counts of ubiquitous and regional expanded TCRs correlated with counts of ubiquitous and regional nonsynonymous mutations, respectively.

This clonotype was seen ten or more times. Its antigen remains undetermined. Base quality data are lacking; no much larger clone is found one base away. Measured from the cysteine to the phenylalanine, the CDR3 is 13 residues long. Of the read, only the CDR3 DNA is kept; its 39 bases are in frame from base 1. Trimming at the junction amounts to 9 bases on V and 2 bases on J, and the germline ends lie 10 bases apart. Via the germline V gene, CDR1 is KGHDR and CDR2 SFDVKD. This sample's time point label indicates: sample taken at primary tumor resection. Donors were about 70 patients with early-stage, untreated non-small cell lung cancer from the lung TRACERx cohort. Without any cell sorting, TCR sequencing was performed on whole RNA extracted either from tumor and nontumor lung tissue or from cryopreserved PBMC samples. Only patients with enough RNA available from two or more tumor regions were chosen for TCR sequencing. Before being selected, tumor and adjacent nontumor lung specimens were reviewed by a lung pathologist.

The method behind the library was 5' RACE. The sample was run on a NextSeq 500. In the TCR library protocol, a unique molecular identifier was attached to each TCR cDNA molecule so that PCR and sequencing errors could be corrected. On the study's bioinformatics: TCR identification, UMI-based error correction and CDR3 extraction were performed with Decombinator tools. TCRs above a frequency of 2 per 1,000, corresponding to the top 1% of the tumor frequency distribution, were defined as expanded. Expanded tumor TCRs statistically deemed absent (corrected P<0.05) from at least one tumor region were classed as regional, and all other expanded tumor TCRs were classed as ubiquitous. Renyi diversity was computed with the R vegan package after each repertoire had been subsampled 100 times to 5,000 TCRs. CDR3 similarity networks were constructed using string-kernel similarity of amino acid triplets, with links drawn between CDR3s whose pairwise similarity was above 0.82. Starting from the raw public reads, TCRdb applied fastp trimming at Q25, assembled clones with MiXCR and retained in-frame beta chains. One record per CDR3 amino acid sequence lists the most common genes and DNA. The authors' filters were not applied to this entry. This sample is represented by about 16,000 distinct CDR3 sequences; approximately 7% of them were singletons. 7.5% to 9.5% of the sample is held by the ten biggest clonotypes.

The source was lung tumor tissue, collected at surgery. This TCR derives from a male donor with early-stage non-small cell lung cancer. The sequence links TRBV24-1 to TRBJ1-5; no confident D gene assignment can be made. CDR3 loop: CATGVQGNQPQHF. The bases are TGTGCCACCGGGGTTCAGGGCAATCAGCCCCAGCATTTT.